This TCR beta chain was profiled in a study of blood T cell repertoires in COVID-19. Study as a whole: Samples taken during acute and convalescent COVID-19 were collected in the United States, Italy and Spain. Nucleic acid was either cDNA or gDNA, and it came from T cells, B-cell-depleted T cells, or PBMCs.

Here immunoSEQ multiplex PCR was the method, and the copy in TCRdb shows in-frame clones only, minus some. The sample contains some 330,000 clones, under 85% of which appear only once. CDR1 is SGHAT, CDR2 FQNNGV, per germline. V gave up 1 base and J gave up 4 bases, with 11 bases separating them. The CDR3 runs 14 residues. V gene TRBV11-2 combines with J gene TRBJ2-7; possible D gene TRBD1, 6 bases. Sequenced input: PBMCs or T cells enriched from blood (not recorded which). The clonotype originates from a woman aged 45-60 years who had recovered from COVID-19. CDR3 in amino acids: CASSLGRGVYEQYF. As DNA, the CDR3 is TGTGCCAGCAGCTTAGGCAGGGGTGTTTACGAGCAGTACTTC.